This TCR beta chain is from a study of shared clonotypes between healthy human individuals. Study-wide background: Donor composition was a couple of women and three men, aged 18 to 49.

The CDR3 has 18 residues. V dropped 0 bases and J dropped 1; count of bases not matched to a gene: 12. Assay execution proceeded at the deep level. Genomic DNA (from each subset) was split evenly across several immunoSEQ plates. Unsorted PBMC DNA went through sequencing on ten immunoSEQ deep assay plates. Repertoires were generated with immunoSEQ multiplex PCR, while TCRdb's copy carries only in-frame clones and drops some. The sample shows roughly 450,000 clones, less than 85% of them seen only once. This clonotype was obtained from a woman aged 40 to 55 in good health. Some clones in this sample may be carry-over from other donors' samples. V and J are TRBV23-1 and TRBJ2-7; TRBD1 aligns across 7 bases. TRBV23-1 has ORF status, its function being uncertain. Source material: PBMCs. The CDR3 is CASSQSRTGEYRSYEQYF. The CDR3 coding sequence is TGCGCCAGCAGTCAATCACGAACAGGGGAGTATCGGTCCTACGAGCAGTACTTC.